The sequence of this T cell receptor beta chain was determined in a study of T cell responses to AZD1222 COVID-19 vaccine. The wider study: Analyses pooled second doses at about 4 or about 12 weeks. The study, taken as a whole, reports: The sample set comprised mostly white British donors with more females, and clonal diversity was possibly underestimated. Spike regions recognized by vaccine-associated CD4 TCRs spanned the protein, led by 160-218 and 743-854.

Using immunoSEQ multiplex PCR, the repertoire was profiled, and TCRdb retains in-frame clones only, with some absent. The repertoire has over 150,000 clones, 90% of them found once; the top ten carry under 20%. CDR1 MNHEY and CDR2 SVGAGI come from the germline V gene. The CDR3 totals 16 residues. The V end lost 2 bases, the J end lost 7 bases, and 20 bases lay between the germline ends. A note on this clone: Its antigen is unidentified.

The chain combines TRBV6-5 with TRBJ1-2, with D tentatively TRBD1 (6 bases). This specimen was peripheral blood, taken on day 0 of AZD1222 vaccination. The TCR sequence derives from an adult in good health. The DNA of the CDR3 is TGTGCCAGCAGTTACAATCTCCAGCAGGGGCGCGGTGGCTACACCTTC. Translating it yields CASSYNLQQGRGGYTF.